A single sample gave rise to the 14 T cell receptor beta chains below, sequenced in a study of T cell responses to AZD1222 COVID-19 vaccine. Generated by immunoSEQ multiplex PCR, the TCRdb table keeps only in-frame clones and is missing some. The table has around 100,000 clones, around 94% seen once; the top ten hold roughly 2%. The material was peripheral blood, obtained on day 0 of AZD1222 vaccination. These receptor sequences come from an adult in good health.

The rearrangement joins TRBV2 to TRBJ2-7; TRBD1 matches 9 bases. V lost 11 bases and J lost 2; bases outside the gene matches: 7. Looked up from germline, CDR1 is SNHLY and CDR2 is FYNNEI. The CDR3 runs to 13 residues. The CDR3 DNA reads as TGTGCCGGAACCGGGACAGGGCCCTACGAGCAGTACTTC. It encodes CAGTGTGPYEQYF.

This rearrangement joins TRBV18 to TRBJ2-1; 13 bases map to TRBD2. Unmatched junction bases numbered 12, after V lost 6 bases and J lost 4 bases. This CDR3 has 18 amino acids. Germline values: CDR1 KGHSH, CDR2 LQKENI. As DNA, the CDR3 is TGTGCCAGCTCCTACCTAGGACTAGCGGGAGCTAGTTACAATGAGCAGTTCTTC. Its translation is CASSYLGLAGASYNEQFF.

The rearrangement uses TRBV7-9 and TRBJ2-7; possibly TRBD2 for D (7 bases). The CDR3 has 17 amino acids. V lost 5 bases and J lost 0, with 20 bases in between. The germline V gene has CDR1 SEHNR and CDR2 FQNEAQ (reference sequence). The CDR3: CASSPPQKRGHSYEQYF. The CDR3 DNA follows: TGTGCCAGCAGCCCACCTCAGAAGCGGGGACACTCCTACGAGCAGTACTTC.

The gene calls are TRBV30 and TRBJ2-1, with 8 bases identical to TRBD2. This CDR3 is built from 16 residues. Germline CDR1 is GTSNPN and CDR2 is SVGIG (reference sequence). V gave up 4 bases and J gave up 3 bases; unmatched junction bases: 11. CDR3 protein: CAWTKVGTRNYNEQFF. The DNA of the CDR3 is TGTGCCTGGACCAAGGTAGGGACTAGGAACTACAATGAGCAGTTCTTC. Based on the CDR3 plus reference TRBV30 and TRBJ2-1, the full variable domain is SQTIHQWPATLVQPVGSPLSLECTVEGTSNPNLYWYRQAAGRGLQLLFYSVGIGQISSEVPQNLSASRPQDRQFILSSKKLLLSDSGFYLCAWTKVGTRNYNEQFFGPGTRLTVL.

The V call is TRBV6-5, the J call TRBJ2-2; D is perhaps TRBD1 (6 bases). Per germline, CDR1 MNHEY and CDR2 SVGAGI. Trimming removed 4 bases at V and 4 bases at J, with 16 bases between. CDR3 size: 16 residues. CDR3 sequence (DNA): TGTGCCAGCAGTTTTTCCTTAGACAGGAGCACCGGGGAGCTGTTTTTT. It specifies CASSFSLDRSTGELFF.

V is TRBV7-2 and J is TRBJ1-1; no definite D call. CDR1 and CDR2 (germline): SGHTA, FQGNSA. The V end was cut by 7 bases, the J end by 6 bases, with 12 bases between. CDR3 length: 12 amino acids. The CDR3 sequence: CASTSPRAEAFF. The DNA for the CDR3 is TGTGCCAGCACCTCGCCGAGGGCTGAAGCTTTCTTT.

As for this clone: At one end, the junction sequence differs from germline, possibly due to a read error. The rearrangement joins TRBV7-7 to TRBJ1-5, with D tentatively TRBD1 (5 bases). The CDR3 totals 15 residues. The V gene's germline CDR1 is SSHAT and CDR2 FNYEAQ (reference sequence). The CDR3 is CASSLRRASNQPQHF. The DNA for the CDR3 is TGTGCTAGCAGCTTACGCAGGGCTAGCAATCAGCCCCAGCATTTT. The full variable domain, with the rest looked up from reference TRBV7-7 and TRBJ1-5, is GAGVSQSPRYKVTKRGQDVTLRCDPISSHATLYWYQQALGQGPEFLTYFNYEAQPDKSGLPSDRFSAERPEGSISTLTIQRTEQRDSAMYRCASSLRRASNQPQHFGDGTRLSIL.

This clone is medium-sized by share. The chain joins TRBV4-1 to TRBJ2-1, with TRBD2 as a possible D gene (6 bases). This CDR3 has 14 residues. Germline CDR1 reads MGHRA; CDR2 reads YSYEKL. V shed 6 bases and J shed 8 bases, with 17 bases lying between them. The CDR3 DNA sequence: TGCGCCAGCAGTCCTTGGGGGAGGCCAGATGAGCAGTTCTTC. Residues: CASSPWGRPDEQFF.

The rearrangement links TRBV6-5 to TRBJ2-7; TRBD1 or TRBD2 may be the D gene (6 bases each). There are 14 residues in the CDR3. The germline V gene encodes CDR1 MNHEY and CDR2 SVGAGI. V dropped 2 bases and J dropped 7 bases, with 15 bases sitting between them. The chain's CDR3 is CASSYHPGGGEQYF. The CDR3 DNA reads as TGTGCCAGCAGTTACCATCCAGGAGGGGGAGAGCAGTACTTC.

The rearrangement links TRBV7-6 to TRBJ1-2; D is possibly TRBD1 (6 bases). This CDR3 contains 16 residues. Trimming took off 1 base at V and 3 bases at J, with 15 bases between the two ends. Germline values: CDR1 SGHVS, CDR2 FNYEAQ. CDR3 in amino acids: CASSLDVRGTHYGYTF. Here the CDR3 DNA reads TGTGCCAGCAGCTTAGACGTCCGAGGGACACACTATGGCTACACCTTC. Full variable domain (missing parts from reference TRBV7-6 and TRBJ1-2): GAGVSQSPRYKVTKRGQDVALRCDPISGHVSLYWYRQALGQGPEFLTYFNYEAQQDKSGLPNDRFSAERPEGSISTLTIQRTEQRDSAMYRCASSLDVRGTHYGYTFGSGTRLTVV.

The rearrangement uses TRBV19 and TRBJ1-5; D may be TRBD1 (5 bases). Trimming pared 6 bases from V and 2 bases from J, leaving 17 bases between. Germline CDR1 is LNHDA and CDR2 is SQIVND (reference sequence). The CDR3 is 16 residues long. DNA of the CDR3: TGTGCCAGTAGCCTGGCGGGACTCGGGGGCAATCAGCCCCAGCATTTT. This translates into CASSLAGLGGNQPQHF.

The chain employs TRBV11-2 and TRBJ2-7, with D unclear. Germline V gene sequence: CDR1 SGHAT, CDR2 FQNNGV. This CDR3 is built from 14 residues. Trimming removed 5 bases at V and 2 bases at J, with 13 bases between. CDR3 sequence (DNA): TGTGCCAGCAGCGTTTACAGCCAGACCTACGAGCAGTACTTC. Its protein is CASSVYSQTYEQYF.

The rearrangement links TRBV4-3 to TRBJ2-5; D may be TRBD1 or TRBD2 (5 bases each). In germline, CDR1 is LGHNA, CDR2 YSLEER. This CDR3 region has 15 residues. V gave up 4 bases and J gave up 2 bases, with 14 bases separating them. This CDR3 is CASSRARDVQETQYF. The CDR3 DNA reads TGCGCCAGCAGCCGCGCACGGGACGTACAAGAGACCCAGTACTTC.

In this sample, this clone turned up a few times. The chain combines TRBV28 with TRBJ2-7; the D is unclear. The CDR3 has 13 residues. From germline, CDR1 is MDHEN and CDR2 SYDVKM. V was clipped by 5 bases and J by 5 bases, with 13 bases between them. The CDR3 nucleotides are TGTGCCAGCAGTCGGCGGCCCAGTAACGAGCAGTACTTC. It specifies CASSRRPSNEQYF.